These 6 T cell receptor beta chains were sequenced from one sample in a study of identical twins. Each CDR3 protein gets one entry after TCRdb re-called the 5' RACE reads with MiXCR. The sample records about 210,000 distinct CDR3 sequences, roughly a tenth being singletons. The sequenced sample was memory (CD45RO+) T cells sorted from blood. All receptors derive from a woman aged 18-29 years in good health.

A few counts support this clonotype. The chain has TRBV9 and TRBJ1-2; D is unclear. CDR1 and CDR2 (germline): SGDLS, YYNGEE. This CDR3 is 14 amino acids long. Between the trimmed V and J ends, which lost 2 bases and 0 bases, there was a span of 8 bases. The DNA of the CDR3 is TGTGCCAGCAGCGTTGAAGTAGCTAACTATGGCTACACCTTC. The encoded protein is CASSVEVANYGYTF.

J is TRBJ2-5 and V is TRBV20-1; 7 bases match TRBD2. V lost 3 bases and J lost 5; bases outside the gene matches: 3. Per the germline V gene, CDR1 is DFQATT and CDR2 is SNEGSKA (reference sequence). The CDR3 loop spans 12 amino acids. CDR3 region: CSASWGGETQYF. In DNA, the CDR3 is TGCAGTGCTAGTTGGGGAGGGGAGACCCAGTACTTC.

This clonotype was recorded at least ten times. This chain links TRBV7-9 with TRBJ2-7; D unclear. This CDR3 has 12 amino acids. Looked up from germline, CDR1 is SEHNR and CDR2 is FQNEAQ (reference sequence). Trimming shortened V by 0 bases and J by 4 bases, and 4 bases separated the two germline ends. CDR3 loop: CASSLAPYEQYF. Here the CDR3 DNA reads TGTGCCAGCAGCTTAGCGCCGTACGAGCAGTACTTC.

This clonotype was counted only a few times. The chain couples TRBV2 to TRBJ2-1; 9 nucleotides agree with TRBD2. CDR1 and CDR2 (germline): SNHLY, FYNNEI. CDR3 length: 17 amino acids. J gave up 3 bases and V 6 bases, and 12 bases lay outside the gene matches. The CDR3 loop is CASRERAGSGGYNEQFF. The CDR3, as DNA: TGTGCCAGCAGGGAAAGGGCGGGTAGCGGGGGCTACAATGAGCAGTTCTTC.

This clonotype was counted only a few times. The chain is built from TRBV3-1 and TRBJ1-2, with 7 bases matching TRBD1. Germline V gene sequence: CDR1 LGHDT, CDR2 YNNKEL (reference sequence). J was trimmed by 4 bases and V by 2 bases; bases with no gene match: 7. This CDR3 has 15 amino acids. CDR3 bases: TGTGCCAGCAGCCAAAGAGGGGGCAAAATCTATGGCTACACCTTC. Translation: CASSQRGGKIYGYTF.

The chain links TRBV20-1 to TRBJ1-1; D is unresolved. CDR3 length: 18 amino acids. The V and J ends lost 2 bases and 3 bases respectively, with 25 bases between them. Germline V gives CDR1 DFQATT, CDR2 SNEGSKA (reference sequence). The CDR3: CSARNPNGFLIGDTEAFF. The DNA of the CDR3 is TGCAGTGCTAGAAACCCTAATGGGTTTCTCATTGGGGACACTGAAGCTTTCTTT.